This T cell receptor (beta chain) was obtained from a study of T cell changes during pregnancy in multiple sclerosis. Here immunoSEQ multiplex PCR was the method, and the copy in TCRdb shows in-frame clones only, minus some. Of around 50,000 clones listed, 92% were seen once; the top ten hold 0.16%. The CDR3 runs to 14 residues. Trimming took 7 bases from V and 4 from J; bases not matched to a gene: 7. The germline V gene encodes CDR1 MNHNY and CDR2 SVGAGI (reference sequence). Source: CD4+ T cells from peripheral blood mononuclear cells, taken after pregnancy. The sequence derives from a female donor in good health, enrolled as a control in a pregnancy study. This sequence joins TRBV6-6 and TRBJ2-1; 7 bases align to TRBD2. The CDR3 region has the DNA TGTGCCAGCATTCAACCGGGACTATACAATGAGCAGTTCTTC. The encoded protein is CASIQPGLYNEQFF.